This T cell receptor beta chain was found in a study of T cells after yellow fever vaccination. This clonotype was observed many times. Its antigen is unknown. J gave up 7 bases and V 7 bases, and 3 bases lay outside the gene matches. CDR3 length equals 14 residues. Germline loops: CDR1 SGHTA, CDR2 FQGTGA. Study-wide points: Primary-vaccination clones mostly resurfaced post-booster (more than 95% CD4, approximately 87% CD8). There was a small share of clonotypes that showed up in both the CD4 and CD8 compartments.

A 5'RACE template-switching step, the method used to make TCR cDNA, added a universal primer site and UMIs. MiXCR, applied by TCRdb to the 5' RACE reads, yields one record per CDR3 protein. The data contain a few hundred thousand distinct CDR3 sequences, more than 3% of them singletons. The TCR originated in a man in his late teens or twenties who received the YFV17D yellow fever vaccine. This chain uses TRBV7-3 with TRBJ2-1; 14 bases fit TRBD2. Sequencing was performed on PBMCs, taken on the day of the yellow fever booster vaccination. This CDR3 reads CASKTSGGANEQFF. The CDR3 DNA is TGTGCCAGCAAGACTAGCGGGGGGGCGAATGAGCAGTTCTTC.